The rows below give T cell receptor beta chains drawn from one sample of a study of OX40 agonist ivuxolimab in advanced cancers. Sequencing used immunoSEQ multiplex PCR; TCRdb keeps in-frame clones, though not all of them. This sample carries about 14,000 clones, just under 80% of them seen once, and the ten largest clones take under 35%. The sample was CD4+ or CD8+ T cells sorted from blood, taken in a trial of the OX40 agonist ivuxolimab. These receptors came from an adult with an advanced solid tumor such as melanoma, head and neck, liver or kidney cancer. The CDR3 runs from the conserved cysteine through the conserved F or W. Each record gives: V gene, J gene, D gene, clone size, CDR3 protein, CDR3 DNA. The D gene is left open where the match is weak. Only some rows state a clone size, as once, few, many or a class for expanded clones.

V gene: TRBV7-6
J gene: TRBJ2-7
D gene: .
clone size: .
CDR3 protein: CASSSPTDPAGNEQYF
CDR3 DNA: TGTGCCAGCAGCTCCCCCACGGACCCTGCGGGGAACGAGCAGTACTTC

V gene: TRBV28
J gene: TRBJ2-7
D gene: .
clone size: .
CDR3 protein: CASSPPGSAYEQYF
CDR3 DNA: TGTGCCAGCAGCCCCCCGGGATCTGCCTACGAGCAGTACTTC

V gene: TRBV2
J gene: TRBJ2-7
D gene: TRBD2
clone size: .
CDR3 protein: CASSESLAGLYEQYF
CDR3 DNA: TGTGCCAGCAGTGAGTCGCTAGCGGGGTTGTACGAGCAGTACTTC

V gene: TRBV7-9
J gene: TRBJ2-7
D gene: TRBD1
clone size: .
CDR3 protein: CASSLFDRGYEQYF
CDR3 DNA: TGTGCCAGCAGCTTATTTGACAGGGGCTACGAGCAGTACTTC

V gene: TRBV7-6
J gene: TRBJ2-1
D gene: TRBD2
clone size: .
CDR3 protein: CASSRGVRGSRNEQFF
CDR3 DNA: TGTGCCAGCAGCAGAGGGGTTCGCGGGAGTCGCAATGAGCAGTTCTTC

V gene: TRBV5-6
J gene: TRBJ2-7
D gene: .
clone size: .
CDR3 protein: CASNPDGDYEQYF
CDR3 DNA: TGTGCCAGCAACCCCGACGGCGACTACGAGCAGTACTTC

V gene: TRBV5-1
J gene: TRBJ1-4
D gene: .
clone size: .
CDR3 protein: CASSPSMIGTNEKLFF
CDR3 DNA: TGCGCCAGCAGCCCATCAATGATTGGGACTAATGAAAAACTGTTTTTT

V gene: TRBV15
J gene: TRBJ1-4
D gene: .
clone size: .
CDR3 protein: CATSRERTPNEKLFF
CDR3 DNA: TGTGCCACCAGCAGAGAGAGGACGCCTAATGAAAAACTGTTTTTT

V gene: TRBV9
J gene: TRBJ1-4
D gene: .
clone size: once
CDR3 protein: CASSAEGDTNDELFF
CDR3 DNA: TGTGCCAGCAGCGCCGAGGGGGACACAAACGACGAACTGTTTTTT

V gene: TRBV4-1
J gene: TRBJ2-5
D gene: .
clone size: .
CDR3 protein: CASSTVYQETQYF
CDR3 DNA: TGCGCCAGCAGCACAGTGTACCAAGAGACCCAGTACTTC

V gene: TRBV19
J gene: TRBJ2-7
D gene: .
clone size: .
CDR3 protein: CASSFGLNYEQYF
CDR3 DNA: TGTGCCAGTAGTTTCGGACTGAACTACGAGCAGTACTTC

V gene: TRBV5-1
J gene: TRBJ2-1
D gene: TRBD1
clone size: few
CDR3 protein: CASSPEQGVRSEQFF
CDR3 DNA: TGCGCCAGCAGCCCGGAACAGGGGGTACGAAGTGAGCAGTTCTTC

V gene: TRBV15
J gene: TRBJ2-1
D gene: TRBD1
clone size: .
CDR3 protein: CATTLRTGNNEQFF
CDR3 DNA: TGTGCCACCACCCTACGGACAGGGAACAATGAGCAGTTCTTC

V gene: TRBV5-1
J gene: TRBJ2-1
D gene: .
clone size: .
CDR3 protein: CASSLGTSNEQFF
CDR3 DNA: TGCGCCAGCAGCTTGGGAACCAGCAATGAGCAGTTCTTC

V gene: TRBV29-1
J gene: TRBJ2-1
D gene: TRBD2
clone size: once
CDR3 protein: CSVEGRCGRDSYNEQFF
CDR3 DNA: TGCAGCGTTGAAGGAAGATGCGGGAGGGACTCCTACAATGAGCAGTTCTTC

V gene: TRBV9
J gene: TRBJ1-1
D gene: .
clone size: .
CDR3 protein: CASSVEGHTNTEAFF
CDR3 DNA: TGTGCCAGCAGCGTAGAGGGACACACTAACACTGAAGCTTTCTTT

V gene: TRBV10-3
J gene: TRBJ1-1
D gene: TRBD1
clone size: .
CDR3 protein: CAIRDRAANTEAFF
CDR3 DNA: TGTGCCATCAGGGACAGGGCAGCGAACACTGAAGCTTTCTTT

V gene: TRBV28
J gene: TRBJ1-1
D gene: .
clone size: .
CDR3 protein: CASSLTGTEAFF
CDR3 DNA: TGTGCCAGCAGTCTAACAGGTACTGAAGCTTTCTTT

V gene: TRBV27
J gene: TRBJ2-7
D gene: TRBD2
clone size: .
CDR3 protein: CASTSRPAGVDEQYF
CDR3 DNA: TGTGCCAGCACTAGCCGCCCCGCGGGAGTTGACGAGCAGTACTTC

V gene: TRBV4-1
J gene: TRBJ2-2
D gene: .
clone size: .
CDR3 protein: CASSQGGTGELFF
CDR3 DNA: TGCGCCAGCAGCCAAGGAGGAACCGGGGAGCTGTTTTTT